This entry lists 24 T cell receptor beta chains sequenced from one sample in a study of CD8+ T cells in alopecia areata. In each case, RNA was isolated and then reverse transcribed into cDNA as the sequencing template. Generated by immunoSEQ multiplex PCR, the TCRdb table keeps only in-frame clones and is missing some. The sample consists of 200,000 or so clones, roughly 50% of them appearing once. Sample treatment: oral pan-JAK inhibitor, 5-10 mg twice daily. The specimen was CD4+ T cells sorted from blood, collected at week 24, from a patient treated with tofacitinib. The receptor set was obtained from a human donor with alopecia areata.

The J gene is TRBJ2-1, the V gene TRBV2; D is unresolved. CDR1 and CDR2 from the germline V gene are SNHLY and FYNNEI. The CDR3 is 11 amino acids. Trimming stripped 4 bases from V and 10 bases from J, with 8 bases between. Written as DNA, the CDR3 is TGTGCCAGCAGTGCAGAGCGAGAGCAGTTCTTC. This translates into CASSAEREQFF. The full variable domain, rest sourced from reference TRBV2 and TRBJ2-1, is EPEVTQTPSHQVTQMGQEVILRCVPISNHLYFYWYRQILGQKVEFLVSFYNNEISEKSEIFDDQFSVERPDGSNFTLKIRSTKLEDSAMYFCASSAEREQFFGPGTRLTVL.

The V call is TRBV27, the J call TRBJ1-2, with 7 positions matching TRBD1. Germline CDR1 reads MNHEY; CDR2 reads SMNVEV (reference sequence). Losses at the gene ends were 5 bases for V and 1 base for J; bases not matched to a gene: 7. CDR3 length: 15 residues. CDR3 coding DNA: TGTGCCAGCAGTATAAGGACAGGCCATAACTATGGCTACACCTTC. It codes for CASSIRTGHNYGYTF.

The genes are TRBV27 and TRBJ2-7, with 7 bases identical to TRBD1. The ends lost 5 bases at V and 9 bases at J; junction bases unmatched: 10. The CDR3 sequence is 13 residues long. CDR1 is MNHEY, CDR2 SMNVEV, per germline (reference sequence). The CDR3 DNA is TGTGCCAGCAGTCCTAGGGACAGAGGAAGGCAGTACTTC. Its protein product is CASSPRDRGRQYF.

This chain uses TRBV5-1 with TRBJ2-5; a possible D gene is TRBD2 (6 bases). CDR1 and CDR2 from the germline V gene are SGHRS and YFSETQ. The CDR3 is 16 residues long. V gave up 0 bases and J gave up 1 base, with 13 bases separating them. The CDR3 DNA sequence: TGCGCCAGCAGCTTGGGAGTAGCGGAAACCCAAGAGACCCAGTACTTC. It specifies CASSLGVAETQETQYF.

This chain joins TRBV4-3 and TRBJ1-2, with D unresolved. Germline V gives CDR1 LGHNA, CDR2 YSLEER. Trimming took off 5 bases at V and 3 bases at J, with 19 bases between the two ends. The CDR3 runs 16 residues. The CDR3, as DNA: TGCGCCAGCAGCTCGCGCGCCGCCGGGAACGACTATGGCTACACCTTC. Translated: CASSSRAAGNDYGYTF.

The chain has TRBV30 and TRBJ2-3; perhaps TRBD1 as D (5 bases). Germline lookup yields CDR1 GTSNPN and CDR2 SVGIG (reference sequence). The length of the CDR3 is 12 residues. V was clipped by 0 bases and J by 6 bases, with 7 bases between them. CDR3 sequence (DNA): TGTGCCTGGAGTGTTTCAGGGGATACGCAGTATTTT. Translated: CAWSVSGDTQYF.

This chain links TRBV5-1 with TRBJ2-1; D possibly corresponds to TRBD2 (6 bases). Trimming left V 1 base short and J 5 bases short, with 13 bases between. This CDR3 region has 15 residues. Germline V gene data show CDR1 as SGHRS and CDR2 as YFSETQ. The CDR3: CASSLSLARDNEQFF. CDR3 coding DNA: TGCGCCAGCAGCTTGAGCCTAGCGAGGGACAATGAGCAGTTCTTC.

The genes are TRBV19 and TRBJ1-5; TRBD1 matches 9 bases. The CDR3 is 13 residues long. Germline trimming cut 8 bases from V and 6 bases from J; bases unmatched to any gene: 5. Looked up from germline, CDR1 is LNHDA and CDR2 is SQIVND (reference sequence). CDR3 protein: CASGQGIGQPQHF. The CDR3, as DNA: TGTGCCAGTGGACAGGGGATTGGTCAGCCCCAGCATTTT.

This clone was seen just once. The V call is TRBV9, the J call TRBJ2-3; 8 nucleotides line up with TRBD2. The V segment lost 4 bases and the J segment 4 bases; nucleotides outside the gene matches: 5. Per germline, CDR1 SGDLS and CDR2 YYNGEE. The CDR3 runs to 14 residues. In DNA form, the CDR3 reads TGTGCCAGCAGCCTTCGGACTAGCCCAGATACGCAGTATTTT. Its protein is CASSLRTSPDTQYF.

This chain uses TRBV29-1 with TRBJ1-1; the D gene is possibly TRBD1 (5 bases). Trimming removed 7 bases at V and 4 bases at J, with 13 bases between. Germline-derived CDR1 and CDR2 are SQVTM and ANQGSEA. This CDR3 is 12 amino acids long. CDR3 sequence: CSAREASTEAFF. CDR3 DNA sequence: TGCAGCGCCAGGGAGGCGAGCACTGAAGCTTTCTTT.

This chain connects TRBV7-2 to TRBJ2-7; 8 positions agree with TRBD1. Losses at the gene ends were 5 bases for V and 11 bases for J; bases not matched to a gene: 8. CDR3 length: 12 amino acids. The V gene's germline CDR1 is SGHTA and CDR2 FQGNSA. CDR3 bases: TGTGCCAGCAGCCCCGGACAGGGACGCGAGTACTTC. Translating gives CASSPGQGREYF. The complete variable domain, with remaining parts taken from reference TRBV7-2 and TRBJ2-7, reads GAGVSQSPSNKVTEKGKDVELRCDPISGHTALYWYRQSLGQGLEFLIYFQGNSAPDKSGLPSDRFSAERTGGSVSTLTIQRTQQEDSAVYLCASSPGQGREYFGPGTRLTVT.

This chain links TRBV9 with TRBJ2-1; 12 bases align to TRBD2. The germline V gene has CDR1 SGDLS and CDR2 YYNGEE. This CDR3 comprises 13 residues. Germline trimming cut 7 bases from V and 7 bases from J; bases unmatched to any gene: 3. In nucleotides, the CDR3 is TGTGCCAGCGGCACTAGCGGGAGGAATGAGCAGTTCTTC. It encodes CASGTSGRNEQFF.

This clone occurred a few times. This chain uses TRBV30 with TRBJ2-1, with D possibly being TRBD2 (5 bases). The CDR3 is 14 amino acids. V dropped 1 base and J dropped 5 bases, with 12 bases sitting between them. Germline CDR1 and CDR2: GTSNPN and SVGIG (reference sequence). The CDR3: CAWSEGGSNNEQFF. CDR3 in DNA: TGTGCCTGGAGTGAAGGTGGGAGCAACAATGAGCAGTTCTTC.

This sequence joins TRBV6-1 and TRBJ1-5; tentative D call: TRBD1 (6 bases). With 2 bases removed from V and 0 bases from J, the gap between germline ends came to 11 bases. This CDR3 is 16 amino acids long. Germline V gene data show CDR1 as MNHNS and CDR2 as SASEGT. CDR3 amino acids: CASSELGQHSNQPQHF. The CDR3 DNA follows: TGTGCCAGCAGTGAACTAGGACAGCATAGCAATCAGCCCCAGCATTTT.

This clone turned up a few times. The V gene is TRBV4-1, the J gene TRBJ2-7, with D tentatively TRBD2 (6 bases). V was pared by 1 base and J by 6 bases, with 19 bases between. This CDR3 region has 16 residues. Germline CDR1 reads MGHRA; CDR2 reads YSYEKL. The CDR3 sequence: CASSQGPRREDGEQYF. CDR3 coding DNA: TGCGCCAGCAGCCAAGGACCCCGGAGGGAGGACGGCGAGCAGTACTTC.

This chain connects TRBV29-1 to TRBJ2-1; the match to TRBD1 covers 7 bases. The germline V gene encodes CDR1 SQVTM and CDR2 ANQGSEA. The CDR3 runs 14 residues. Unmatched junction bases numbered 11, after V lost 7 bases and J lost 5 bases. The CDR3 region is CSAQRGTDNNEQFF. DNA for the CDR3: TGCAGCGCTCAGAGAGGGACAGACAACAATGAGCAGTTCTTC.

This chain connects TRBV7-2 to TRBJ2-3; 11 bases match TRBD2. Per germline, CDR1 SGHTA and CDR2 FQGNSA. The CDR3 has 17 amino acids. Germline trimming cut 5 bases from V and 4 bases from J; bases unmatched to any gene: 11. The CDR3 sequence is CASSQTSGNPFSDTQYF. The CDR3 coding sequence is TGTGCCAGCAGCCAGACTAGCGGGAACCCTTTTTCAGATACGCAGTATTTT.

The V and J genes are TRBV6-5 and TRBJ1-6; D not resolved. The CDR3 has 14 amino acids. V was cut by 5 bases and J by 13 bases, with 18 bases left in between. Germline V gene lookup returns CDR1 MNHEY and CDR2 SVGAGI. DNA for the CDR3: TGTGCCAGCAGTGATATCTTAGGTGATGGTCCCCTCCACTTT. Its translation is CASSDILGDGPLHF.

This chain joins TRBV6-5 and TRBJ2-2; D may be TRBD1 (5 bases). V lost 6 bases and J 4 bases, leaving 6 bases between the germline ends. Germline lookup yields CDR1 MNHEY and CDR2 SVGAGI. This CDR3 has 12 amino acids. The CDR3 loop reads CASSRVTGELFF. CDR3 DNA: TGTGCCAGCAGCAGGGTCACCGGGGAGCTGTTTTTT.

This clone has only a few counts. The V and J genes are TRBV5-1 and TRBJ1-2; 7 positions match TRBD1. V lost 2 bases and J lost 1; bases outside the gene matches: 2. CDR1 is SGHRS and CDR2 is YFSETQ in the germline V gene. The CDR3 runs to 14 residues. CDR3 DNA: TGCGCCAGCAGCTTACAGGGGATTAACTATGGCTACACCTTC. Protein: CASSLQGINYGYTF.

This clone was observed a few times. V usage is TRBV9 and J usage is TRBJ2-5; 7 bases line up with TRBD1. Per the germline V gene, CDR1 is SGDLS and CDR2 is YYNGEE. V lost 0 bases, J lost 5 bases, and 10 bases stayed unmatched. CDR3 length: 16 amino acids. The CDR3 region has the DNA TGTGCCAGCAGCGTAGCTGTAGGGGGCTTATGGGAGACCCAGTACTTC. It codes for CASSVAVGGLWETQYF.

V and J are TRBV29-1 and TRBJ2-5, with D perhaps TRBD2 (6 bases). This CDR3 contains 13 residues. V dropped 4 bases and J dropped 1 base, with 10 bases sitting between them. Germline V gene data show CDR1 as SQVTM and CDR2 as ANQGSEA. The CDR3 loop reads CSVGGGTQETQYF. The CDR3 DNA reads TGCAGCGTTGGAGGAGGGACCCAAGAGACCCAGTACTTC. The full variable domain, rest sourced from reference TRBV29-1 and TRBJ2-5, is SAVISQKPSRDICQRGTSLTIQCQVDSQVTMMFWYRQQPGQSLTLIATANQGSEATYESGFVIDKFPISRPNLTFSTLTVSNMSPEDSSIYLCSVGGGTQETQYFGPGTRLLVL.

In this sample, this clone turned up once. The genes are TRBV30 and TRBJ1-2, with D unresolved. Germline CDR1 and CDR2: GTSNPN and SVGIG (reference sequence). This CDR3 comprises 13 residues. Trimming shortened V by 3 bases and J by 8 bases, and 16 bases separated the two germline ends. The CDR3 DNA follows: TGTGCCTGGAGCGAAAATCTCAGAGGGGGCTACACCTTC. Translation: CAWSENLRGGYTF.

This clone turned up a few times. The V call is TRBV6-5, the J call TRBJ2-5; TRBD1 might be the D (5 bases). Germline CDR1 and CDR2: MNHEY and SVGAGI. Trimming pared 6 bases from V and 4 bases from J, leaving 18 bases between. This CDR3 region has 15 residues. CDR3 amino acids: CASSVDGQGGETQYF. The DNA for the CDR3 is TGTGCCAGCAGCGTCGACGGGCAGGGCGGAGAGACCCAGTACTTC.